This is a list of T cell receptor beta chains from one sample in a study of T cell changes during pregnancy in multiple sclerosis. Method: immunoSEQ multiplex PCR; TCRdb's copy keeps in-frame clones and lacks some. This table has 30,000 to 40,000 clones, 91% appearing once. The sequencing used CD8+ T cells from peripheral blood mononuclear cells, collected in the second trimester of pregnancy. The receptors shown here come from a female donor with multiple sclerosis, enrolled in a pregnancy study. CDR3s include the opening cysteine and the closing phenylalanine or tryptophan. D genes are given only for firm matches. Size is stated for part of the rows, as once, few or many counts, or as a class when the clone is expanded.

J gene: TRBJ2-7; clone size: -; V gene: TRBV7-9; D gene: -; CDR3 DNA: TGTGCCAGCAGCCGGGAAGACTCGGAGCAGTACTTC; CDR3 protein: CASSREDSEQYF
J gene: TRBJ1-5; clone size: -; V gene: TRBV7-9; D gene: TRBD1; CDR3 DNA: TGTGCCAGCAGCTTAGGACAGGGTAATCAGCCCCAGCATTTT; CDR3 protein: CASSLGQGNQPQHF
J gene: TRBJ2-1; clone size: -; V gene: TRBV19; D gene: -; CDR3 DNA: TGTGCCAGTAGTATAACCCAAGGGGTTTCCAATGAGCAGTTCTTC; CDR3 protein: CASSITQGVSNEQFF
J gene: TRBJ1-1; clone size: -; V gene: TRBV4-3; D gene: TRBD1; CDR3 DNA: TGCGCCAGCAGCCAAGATCTGAGAGGGGGCCCCACTGAAGCTTTCTTT; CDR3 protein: CASSQDLRGGPTEAFF
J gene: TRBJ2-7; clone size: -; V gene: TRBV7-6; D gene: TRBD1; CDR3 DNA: TGTGCCAGCAGCCCACGGACAGGGGGGATTGATCAGTACTTC; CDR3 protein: CASSPRTGGIDQYF
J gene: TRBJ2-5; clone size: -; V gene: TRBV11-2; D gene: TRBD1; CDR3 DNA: TGTGCCAGCAGCCCGACAGGGGAAGAGACCCAGTACTTC; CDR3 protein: CASSPTGEETQYF
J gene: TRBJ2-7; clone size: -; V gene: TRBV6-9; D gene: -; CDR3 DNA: TGTGCCAGCAGTACCCAGTACGAGCAGTACTTC; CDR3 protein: CASSTQYEQYF
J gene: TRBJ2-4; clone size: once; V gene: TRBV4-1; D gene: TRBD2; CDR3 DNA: TGCGCCAGCAGCCAAGATGACCTAGCGGGGGCCAAAAACATTCAGTACTTC; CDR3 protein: CASSQDDLAGAKNIQYF
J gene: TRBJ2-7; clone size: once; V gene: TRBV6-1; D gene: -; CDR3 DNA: TGTGCCAGCAGTGAAACTAACTCCTACGAGCAGTACTTC; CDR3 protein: CASSETNSYEQYF
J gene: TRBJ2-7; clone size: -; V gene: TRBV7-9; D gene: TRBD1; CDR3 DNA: TGTGCCAGCAGCTCGACAGGGAGCGTCACCTACGAGCAGTACTTC; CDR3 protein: CASSSTGSVTYEQYF
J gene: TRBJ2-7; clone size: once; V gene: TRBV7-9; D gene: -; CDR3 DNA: TGTGCCAGCAGCTTTCTTCAGGCTAACGAGCAGTACTTC; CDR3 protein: CASSFLQANEQYF
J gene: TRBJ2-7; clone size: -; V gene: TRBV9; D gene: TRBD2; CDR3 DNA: TGTGCCAGCAGCGCATCCGGGACTAGCGACTACGAGCAGTACTTC; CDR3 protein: CASSASGTSDYEQYF
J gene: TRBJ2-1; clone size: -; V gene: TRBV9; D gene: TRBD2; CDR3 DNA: TGTGCCAGCAGCGTCCGCAACGGACTAGCGGGGGGAAGCTCCTACAATGAGCAGTTCTTC; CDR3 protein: CASSVRNGLAGGSSYNEQFF
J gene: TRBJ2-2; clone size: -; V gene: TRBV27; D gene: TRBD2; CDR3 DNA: TGTGCCAGCACCCCTCTCCCGGGGGGTGGGATCGGGGAGCTGTTTTTT; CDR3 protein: CASTPLPGGGIGELFF
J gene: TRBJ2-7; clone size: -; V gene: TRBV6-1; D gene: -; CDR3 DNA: TGTGCCAGCAGTTTAGTCCTCTACGAGCAGTACTTC; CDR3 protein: CASSLVLYEQYF
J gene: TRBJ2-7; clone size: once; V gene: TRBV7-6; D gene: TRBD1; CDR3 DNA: TGTGCCAGCAGCGCCGGGACAGGGGGGTTGGACGAGCAGTACTTC; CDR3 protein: CASSAGTGGLDEQYF
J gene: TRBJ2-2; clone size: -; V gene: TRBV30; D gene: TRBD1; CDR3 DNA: TGTGCCTGGACCCTGACAGGGACGGATTCCGGGGAGCTGTTTTTT; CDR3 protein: CAWTLTGTDSGELFF
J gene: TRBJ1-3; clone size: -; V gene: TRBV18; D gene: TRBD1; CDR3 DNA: TGTGCCAGCTCACCACCTGTAGACAGGGATGGAAACACCATATATTTT; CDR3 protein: CASSPPVDRDGNTIYF
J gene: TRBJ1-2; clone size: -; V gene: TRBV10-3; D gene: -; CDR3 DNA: TGTGCCATCAGTGAGTCGGCGCGGCTCTACTATGGCTACACCTTC; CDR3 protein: CAISESARLYYGYTF
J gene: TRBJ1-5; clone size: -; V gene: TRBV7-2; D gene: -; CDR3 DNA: TGTGCCAGCAGCTTAGCCAGGTTTAGCAATCAGCCCCAGCATTTT; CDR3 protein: CASSLARFSNQPQHF